This TCR beta chain was obtained from a study of T cell responses to AZD1222 COVID-19 vaccine. Points from the study as a whole: Sampling captured repertoires only after the peak T cell response. There were vaccine-associated CD4 TCRs across spike, dominant at 160-218 and 743-854. Donors were largely white British and mainly female; clonal diversity was possibly underestimated.

The CDR3 runs 14 residues. Germline CDR1 reads KGHDR; CDR2 reads SFDVKD. Trimming at V came to 4 bases and at J to 6 bases, leaving 5 bases not matched to a gene. A note on this clone: The antigen remains undetermined.

Repertoires were generated with immunoSEQ multiplex PCR, while TCRdb's copy carries only in-frame clones and drops some. This table has about 99,000 clones, approximately 93% appearing once. The sequencing here drew on peripheral blood, taken 28 days after the second AZD1222 dose. The sequence derives from an adult who received the AZD1222 COVID-19 vaccine. The chain joins TRBV24-1 to TRBJ2-1, with TRBD2 matching over 7 bases. The CDR3 sequence is CATSEEGGPNEQFF. In nucleotides, the CDR3 is TGTGCCACCAGTGAAGAGGGAGGGCCCAATGAGCAGTTCTTC.